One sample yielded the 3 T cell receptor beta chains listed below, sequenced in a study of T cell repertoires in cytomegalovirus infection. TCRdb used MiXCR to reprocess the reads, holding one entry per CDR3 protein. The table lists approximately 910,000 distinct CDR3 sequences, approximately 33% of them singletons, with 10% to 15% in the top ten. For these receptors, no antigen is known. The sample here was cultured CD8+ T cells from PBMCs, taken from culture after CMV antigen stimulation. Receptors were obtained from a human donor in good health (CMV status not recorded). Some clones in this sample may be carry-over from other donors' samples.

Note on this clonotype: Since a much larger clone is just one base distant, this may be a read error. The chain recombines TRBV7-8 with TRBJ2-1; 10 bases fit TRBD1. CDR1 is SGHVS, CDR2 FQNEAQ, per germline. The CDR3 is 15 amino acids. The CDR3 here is CVSSTGTGVRNEQFF. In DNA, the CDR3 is TGTGTCAGCAGCACCGGGACAGGGGTCCGCAATGAGCAGTTCTTC.

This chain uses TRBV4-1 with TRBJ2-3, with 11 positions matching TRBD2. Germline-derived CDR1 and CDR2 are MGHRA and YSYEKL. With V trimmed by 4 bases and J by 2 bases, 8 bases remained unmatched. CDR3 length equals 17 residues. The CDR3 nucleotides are TGCGCCAGCAGCCTCACCCCGACTAGCGGGGTCACAGATACGCAGTATTTT. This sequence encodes CASSLTPTSGVTDTQYF.

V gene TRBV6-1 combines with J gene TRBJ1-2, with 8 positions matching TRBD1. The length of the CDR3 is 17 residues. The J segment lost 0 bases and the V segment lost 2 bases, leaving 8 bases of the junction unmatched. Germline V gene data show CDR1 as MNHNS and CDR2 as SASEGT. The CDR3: CASSEFVTGVTNYGYTF. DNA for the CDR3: TGTGCCAGCAGTGAATTCGTGACAGGGGTGACTAACTATGGCTACACCTTC.